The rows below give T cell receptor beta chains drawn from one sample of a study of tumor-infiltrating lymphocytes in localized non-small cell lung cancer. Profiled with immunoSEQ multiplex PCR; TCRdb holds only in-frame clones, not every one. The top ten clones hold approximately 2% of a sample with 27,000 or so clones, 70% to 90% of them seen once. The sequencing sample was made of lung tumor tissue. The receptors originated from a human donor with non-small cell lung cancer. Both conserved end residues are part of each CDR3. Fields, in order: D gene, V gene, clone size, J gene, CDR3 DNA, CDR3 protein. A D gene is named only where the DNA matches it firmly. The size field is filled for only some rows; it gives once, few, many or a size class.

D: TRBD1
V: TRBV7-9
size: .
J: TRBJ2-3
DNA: TGTGCCAGCAGCTTAGGCGGACAGGGGGCGCGAGATACGCAGTATTTT
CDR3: CASSLGGQGARDTQYF

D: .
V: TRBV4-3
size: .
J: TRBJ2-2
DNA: TGCGCCAGCAGCCTTGGACCCGGGGAGCTGTTTTTT
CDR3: CASSLGPGELFF

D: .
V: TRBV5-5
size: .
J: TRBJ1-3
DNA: TGTGCCAGCAGCTTGGCCGGAAACACCATATATTTT
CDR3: CASSLAGNTIYF

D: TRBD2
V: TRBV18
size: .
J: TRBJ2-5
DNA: TGTGCCAGCTCACCCCTAGCGGGGGGAGAGACCCAGTACTTC
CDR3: CASSPLAGGETQYF

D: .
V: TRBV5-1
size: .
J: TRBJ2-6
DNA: TGCGCCAGCAGCTTGGCGAAAACCACAGGGAAGGAATTGACTTTC
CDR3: CASSLAKTTGKELTF

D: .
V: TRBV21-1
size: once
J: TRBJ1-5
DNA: TGTGCCAGCAGCCTCATTCGGGGATATCAACGGAGAGACCCCCAGCATTTT
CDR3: CASSLIRGYQRRDPQHF

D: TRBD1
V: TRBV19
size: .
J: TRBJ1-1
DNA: TGTGCCAGTAGGGGACAGGGGAGGGCCACTGAAGCTTTCTTT
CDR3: CASRGQGRATEAFF

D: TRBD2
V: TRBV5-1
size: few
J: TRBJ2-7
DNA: TGCGCCAGCAGACGTGGCGGGGGAGAGTCGGACGAGCAGTACTTC
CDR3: CASRRGGGESDEQYF

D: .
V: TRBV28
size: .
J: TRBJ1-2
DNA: TGTGCCAGCAGTTACCCGGGGAGCCGGGGCTACACCTTC
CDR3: CASSYPGSRGYTF

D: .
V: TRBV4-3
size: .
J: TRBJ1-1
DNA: TGCGCCAGCAGCCATACCCGGGGGGCTGAAGCTTTCTTT
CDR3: CASSHTRGAEAFF

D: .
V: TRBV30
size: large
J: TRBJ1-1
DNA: TGTGCCTGGAGCCCCTCAGGGCAGATGAACACTGAAGCTTTCTTT
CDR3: CAWSPSGQMNTEAFF

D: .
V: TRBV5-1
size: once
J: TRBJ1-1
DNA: TGCGCCAGCAGCTTGGAGGGAATGAACACTGAAGCTTTCTTT
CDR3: CASSLEGMNTEAFF

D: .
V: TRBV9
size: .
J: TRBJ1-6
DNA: TGTGCTAGCAGCGTAGACACCCTTTTTAATTCACCCCTCCACTTT
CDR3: CASSVDTLFNSPLHF

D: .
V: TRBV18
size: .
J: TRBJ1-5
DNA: TGTGCCAGCTCACCACCAGGGTCAGCCGGGAGCAATCAGCCCCAGCATTTT
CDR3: CASSPPGSAGSNQPQHF

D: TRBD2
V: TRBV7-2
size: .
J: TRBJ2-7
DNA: TGTGCCAGCGCCCCCTCTAGCGGGGGGGCGTACGAGCAGTACTTC
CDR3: CASAPSSGGAYEQYF

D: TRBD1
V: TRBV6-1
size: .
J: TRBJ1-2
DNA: TGTGCCAGCAGTGGAAGGGACAGGGTGTACGGTGGCTACACCTTC
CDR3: CASSGRDRVYGGYTF

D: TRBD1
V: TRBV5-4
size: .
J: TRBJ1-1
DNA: TGTGCCAGCACTACTATAGGACAGGGCAACACTGAAGCTTTCTTT
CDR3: CASTTIGQGNTEAFF

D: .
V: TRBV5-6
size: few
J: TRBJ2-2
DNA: TGTGCCAGCAGCTTGCGGGGGAAGCGCACCGGGGAGCTGTTTTTT
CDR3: CASSLRGKRTGELFF

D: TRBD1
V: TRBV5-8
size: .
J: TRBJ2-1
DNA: TGTGCCAGCAGCCGGACAGGGAGCTACAATGAGCAGTTCTTC
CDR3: CASSRTGSYNEQFF

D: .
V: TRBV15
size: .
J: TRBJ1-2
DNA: TGTGCCACCAGCAGAGGGGCGGGGTCCTATGGCTACACCTTC
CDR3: CATSRGAGSYGYTF

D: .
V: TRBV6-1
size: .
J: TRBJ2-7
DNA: TGTGCCAGCAGTGAAGAGGCGGCACCCAGCCGCTACGAGCAGTACTTC
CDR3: CASSEEAAPSRYEQYF

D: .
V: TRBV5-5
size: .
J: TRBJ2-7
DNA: TGTGCCAGCAGCCCGACGGGGTCCTACGAGCAGTACTTC
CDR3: CASSPTGSYEQYF

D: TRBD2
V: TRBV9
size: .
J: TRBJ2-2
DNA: TGTGCCAGCAGCGTAGTCGTGACTAGCGGATCCGGGGAGCTGTTTTTT
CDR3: CASSVVVTSGSGELFF

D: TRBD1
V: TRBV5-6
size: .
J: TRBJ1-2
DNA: TGTGCCAGCAGCTCCGGGACAGGGGCACTCTATGGCTACACCTTC
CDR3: CASSSGTGALYGYTF

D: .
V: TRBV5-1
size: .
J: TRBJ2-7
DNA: TGCGCCAGCAGCACTGCGTGGGGGGCCTACGAGCAGTACTTC
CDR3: CASSTAWGAYEQYF

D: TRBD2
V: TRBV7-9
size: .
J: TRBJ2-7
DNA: TGTGCCAGCAGCTCCACTAGCGGGGCCTACGAGCAGTACTTC
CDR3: CASSSTSGAYEQYF

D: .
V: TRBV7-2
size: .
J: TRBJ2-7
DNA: TGTGCCAGCAGCTTAAGTCCTTACAACTCCTACGAGCAGTACTTC
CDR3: CASSLSPYNSYEQYF

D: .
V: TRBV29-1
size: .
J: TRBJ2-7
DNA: TGCAGCGTCGACGTCCTGGGGGAGCAGTACTTC
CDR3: CSVDVLGEQYF

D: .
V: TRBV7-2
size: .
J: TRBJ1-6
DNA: TGTGCCAGCAGCTCGGGAAGCTCCTATAATTCACCCCTCCACTTT
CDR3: CASSSGSSYNSPLHF

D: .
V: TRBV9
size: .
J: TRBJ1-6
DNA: TGTGCCAGCAGCGTAGTGGGTACTGGTTCACCCCTCCACTTT
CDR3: CASSVVGTGSPLHF

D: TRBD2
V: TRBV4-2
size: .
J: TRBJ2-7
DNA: TGTGCCAGCAGCCGCCTACTAGCGGGGGATGCCTACGAGCAGTACTTC
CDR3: CASSRLLAGDAYEQYF

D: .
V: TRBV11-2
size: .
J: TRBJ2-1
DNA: TGTGCCAGCAGCTTAGATCAAGTCAGTCACAATGAGCAGTTCTTC
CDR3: CASSLDQVSHNEQFF